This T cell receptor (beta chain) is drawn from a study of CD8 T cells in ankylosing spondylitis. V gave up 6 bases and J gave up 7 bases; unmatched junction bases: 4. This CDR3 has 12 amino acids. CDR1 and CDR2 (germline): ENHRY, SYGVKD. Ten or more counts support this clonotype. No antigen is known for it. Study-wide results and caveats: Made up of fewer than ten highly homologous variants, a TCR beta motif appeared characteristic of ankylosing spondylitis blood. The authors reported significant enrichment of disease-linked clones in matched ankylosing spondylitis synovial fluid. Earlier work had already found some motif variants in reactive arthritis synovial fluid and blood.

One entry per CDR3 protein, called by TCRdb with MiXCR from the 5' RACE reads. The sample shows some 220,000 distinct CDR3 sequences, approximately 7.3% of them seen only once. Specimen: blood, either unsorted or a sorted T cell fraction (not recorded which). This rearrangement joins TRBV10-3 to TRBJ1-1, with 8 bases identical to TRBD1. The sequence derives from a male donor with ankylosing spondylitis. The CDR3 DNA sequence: TGTGCCATCAGCCTAGACAGGGGTGAAGCTTTCTTT. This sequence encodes CAISLDRGEAFF.